The sequence of this TCR beta chain was determined in a study of cytomegalovirus exposure and HLA in healthy donors. Study-level information: There were 90 million to 130 million unique TCR beta sequences, drawn from approximately 180 million T cells, in an earlier analysis. Samples from HLA-typed donors yielded approximately 80 million unique TCRs in an early data release.

Points on this clone: Its antigen is undetermined.

Primers included in the PCR were 60 Vbeta and 13 Jbeta primers. Using immunoSEQ multiplex PCR, the repertoire was profiled, and TCRdb retains in-frame clones only, with some absent. The table records roughly 77,000 clones, 75% to 80% of them present only once. Study-wide points: Reported results showed that the classifier diagnosed cytomegalovirus status with high specificity and sensitivity. TCR beta V- and J-gene trimming was later associated with a missense DCLRE1C variant.

The CDR3 totals 9 residues. Sequences were obtained from PBMCs. V and J are TRBV5-3 and TRBJ2-7; D unclear. TRBV5-3 is filed as an ORF, its function uncertain. This receptor was identified in a man aged 35 to 55 in good health and CMV-seronegative. The DNA for the CDR3 is TGTGCGGAGACCTACGAGCAGTACTTC. It specifies CAETYEQYF.